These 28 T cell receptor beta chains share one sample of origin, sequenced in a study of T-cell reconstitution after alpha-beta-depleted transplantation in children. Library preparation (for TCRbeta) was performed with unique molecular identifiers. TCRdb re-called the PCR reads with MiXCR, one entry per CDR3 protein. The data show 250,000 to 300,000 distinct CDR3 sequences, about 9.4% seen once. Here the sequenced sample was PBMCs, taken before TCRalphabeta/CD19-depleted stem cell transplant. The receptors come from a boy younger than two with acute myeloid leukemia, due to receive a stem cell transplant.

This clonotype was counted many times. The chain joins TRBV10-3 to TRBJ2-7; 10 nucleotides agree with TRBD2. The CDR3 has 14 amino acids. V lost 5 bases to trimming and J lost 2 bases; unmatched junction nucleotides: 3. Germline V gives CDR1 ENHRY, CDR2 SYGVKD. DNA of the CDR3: TGTGCCATCAGTCGAGCGGGAGGGACCTACGAGCAGTACTTC. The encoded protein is CAISRAGGTYEQYF.

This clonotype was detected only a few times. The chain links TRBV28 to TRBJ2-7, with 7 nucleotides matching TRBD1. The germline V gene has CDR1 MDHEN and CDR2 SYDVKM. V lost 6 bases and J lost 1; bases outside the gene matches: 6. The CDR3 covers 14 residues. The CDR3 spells CASSPLDRSYEQYF. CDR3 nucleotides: TGTGCCAGCAGCCCTCTGGACAGGTCCTACGAGCAGTACTTC.

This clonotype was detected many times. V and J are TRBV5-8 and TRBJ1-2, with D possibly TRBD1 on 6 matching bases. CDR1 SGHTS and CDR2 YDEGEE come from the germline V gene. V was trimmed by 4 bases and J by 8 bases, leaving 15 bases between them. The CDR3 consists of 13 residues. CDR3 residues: CASSPLGGAGYTF. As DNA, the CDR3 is TGTGCCAGCAGCCCGTTAGGGGGAGCAGGCTACACCTTC.

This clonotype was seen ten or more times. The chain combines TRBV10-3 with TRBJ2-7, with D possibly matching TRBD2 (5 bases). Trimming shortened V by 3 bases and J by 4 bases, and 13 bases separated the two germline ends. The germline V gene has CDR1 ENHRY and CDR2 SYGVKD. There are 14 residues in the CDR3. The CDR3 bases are TGTGCCATCAGTGAAGCCGGACTTTCATACGAGCAGTACTTC. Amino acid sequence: CAISEAGLSYEQYF.

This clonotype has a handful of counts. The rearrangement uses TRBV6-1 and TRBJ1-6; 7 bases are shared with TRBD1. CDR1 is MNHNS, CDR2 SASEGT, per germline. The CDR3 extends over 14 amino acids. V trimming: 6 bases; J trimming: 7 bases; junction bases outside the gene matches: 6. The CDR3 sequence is CASRGGQLNSPLHF. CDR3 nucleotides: TGTGCCAGCAGGGGGGGACAGTTGAATTCACCCCTCCACTTT.

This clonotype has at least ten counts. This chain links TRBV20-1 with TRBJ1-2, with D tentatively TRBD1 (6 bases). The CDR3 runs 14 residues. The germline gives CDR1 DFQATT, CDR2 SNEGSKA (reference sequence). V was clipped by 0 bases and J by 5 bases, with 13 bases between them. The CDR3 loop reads CSAREGGAGYGYTF. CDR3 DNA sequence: TGCAGTGCTAGAGAGGGGGGGGCAGGGTATGGCTACACCTTC.

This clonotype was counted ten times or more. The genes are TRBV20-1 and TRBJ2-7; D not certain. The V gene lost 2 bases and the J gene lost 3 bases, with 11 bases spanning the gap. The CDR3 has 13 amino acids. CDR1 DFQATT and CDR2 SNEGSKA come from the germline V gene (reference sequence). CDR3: CSARPSGVYEQYF. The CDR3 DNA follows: TGCAGTGCTAGACCCAGTGGGGTCTACGAGCAGTACTTC.

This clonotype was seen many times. The chain's CDR3 is CASSYSGRADTIYF. CDR3 coding DNA: TGTGCCAGCAGTTACTCGGGGAGGGCCGACACCATATATTTT. This chain connects TRBV6-5 to TRBJ1-3; D not certain. CDR3 length: 14 amino acids. V was clipped by 0 bases and J by 8 bases, with 11 bases between them. The germline CDR1 and CDR2 sequences are MNHEY and SVGAGI.

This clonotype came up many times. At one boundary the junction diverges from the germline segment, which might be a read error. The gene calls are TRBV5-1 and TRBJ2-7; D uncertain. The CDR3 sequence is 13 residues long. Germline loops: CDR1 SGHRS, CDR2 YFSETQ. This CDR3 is CASSSTVSYEQYF. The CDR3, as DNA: TGTGCCAGCAGTTCAACAGTCTCCTACGAGCAGTACTTC. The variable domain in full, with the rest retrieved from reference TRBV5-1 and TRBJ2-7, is KAGVTQTPRYLIKTRGQQVTLSCSPISGHRSVSWYQQTPGQGLQFLFEYFSETQRNKGNFPGRFSGRQFSNSRSEMNVSTLELGDSALYLCASSSTVSYEQYFGPGTRLTVT.

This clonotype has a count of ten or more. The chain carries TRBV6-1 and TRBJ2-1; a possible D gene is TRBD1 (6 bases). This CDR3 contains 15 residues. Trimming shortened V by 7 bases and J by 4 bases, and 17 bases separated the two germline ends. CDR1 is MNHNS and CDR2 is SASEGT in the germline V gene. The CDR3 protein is CASKLQGLGYNEQFF. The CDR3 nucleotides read TGTGCCAGCAAACTTCAGGGGCTAGGGTACAATGAGCAGTTCTTC.

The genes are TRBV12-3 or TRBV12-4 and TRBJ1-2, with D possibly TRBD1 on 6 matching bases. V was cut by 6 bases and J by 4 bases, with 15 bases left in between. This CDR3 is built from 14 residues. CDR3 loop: CASRSPDSRYGYTF. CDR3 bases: TGTGCCAGCAGATCCCCGGACAGCCGCTATGGCTACACCTTC.

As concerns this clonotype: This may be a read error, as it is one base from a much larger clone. The CDR3 protein is CPSSTSGGEQFF. The DNA for the CDR3 is TGCCCCAGCAGCACTAGCGGGGGAGAGCAGTTCTTC. The V and J genes are TRBV5-1 and TRBJ2-1, with 11 positions matching TRBD2. The CDR3 is 12 amino acids. CDR1 and CDR2 (germline): SGHRS, YFSETQ.

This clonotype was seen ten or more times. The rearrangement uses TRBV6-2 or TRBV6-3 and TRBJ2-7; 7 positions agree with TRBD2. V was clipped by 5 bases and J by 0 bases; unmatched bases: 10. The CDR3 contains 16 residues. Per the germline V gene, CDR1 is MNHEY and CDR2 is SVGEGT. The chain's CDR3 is CASSALVGGPSYEQYF. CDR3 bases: TGTGCCAGCAGTGCGTTAGTGGGAGGGCCCTCCTACGAGCAGTACTTC.

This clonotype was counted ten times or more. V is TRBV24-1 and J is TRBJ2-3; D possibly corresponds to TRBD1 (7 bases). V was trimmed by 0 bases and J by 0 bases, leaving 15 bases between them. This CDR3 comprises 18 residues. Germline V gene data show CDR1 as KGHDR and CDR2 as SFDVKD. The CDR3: CATSDLQGGSMSTDTQYF. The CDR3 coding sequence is TGTGCCACCAGTGATTTGCAGGGGGGATCGATGAGCACAGATACGCAGTATTTT.

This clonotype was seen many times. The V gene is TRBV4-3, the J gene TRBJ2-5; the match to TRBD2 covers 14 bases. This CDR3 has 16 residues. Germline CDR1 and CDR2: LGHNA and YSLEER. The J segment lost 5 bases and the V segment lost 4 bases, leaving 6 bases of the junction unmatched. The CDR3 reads CASSLGLAGDWETQYF. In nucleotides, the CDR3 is TGCGCCAGCAGCCTGGGACTAGCGGGAGATTGGGAGACCCAGTACTTC.

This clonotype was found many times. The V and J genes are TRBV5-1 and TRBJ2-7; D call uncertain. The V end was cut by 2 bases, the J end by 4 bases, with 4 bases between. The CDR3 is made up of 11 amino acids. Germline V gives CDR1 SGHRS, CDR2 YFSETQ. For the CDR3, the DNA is TGCGCCAGCAGCTTCGAGTACGAGCAGTACTTC. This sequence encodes CASSFEYEQYF. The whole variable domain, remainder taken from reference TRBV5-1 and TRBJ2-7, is KAGVTQTPRYLIKTRGQQVTLSCSPISGHRSVSWYQQTPGQGLQFLFEYFSETQRNKGNFPGRFSGRQFSNSRSEMNVSTLELGDSALYLCASSFEYEQYFGPGTRLTVT.

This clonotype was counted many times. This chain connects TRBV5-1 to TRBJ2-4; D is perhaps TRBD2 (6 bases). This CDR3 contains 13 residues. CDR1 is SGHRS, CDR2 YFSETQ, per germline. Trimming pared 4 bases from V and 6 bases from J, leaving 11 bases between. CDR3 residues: CASSMGLGNIQYF. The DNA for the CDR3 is TGCGCCAGCAGCATGGGACTTGGAAACATTCAGTACTTC.

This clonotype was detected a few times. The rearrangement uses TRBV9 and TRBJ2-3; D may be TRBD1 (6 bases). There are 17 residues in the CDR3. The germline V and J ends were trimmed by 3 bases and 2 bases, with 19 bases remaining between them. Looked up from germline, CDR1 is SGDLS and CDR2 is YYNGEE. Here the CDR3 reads CASSDPGHRALTDTQYF. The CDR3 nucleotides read TGTGCCAGCAGCGACCCGGGACACCGCGCTCTCACAGATACGCAGTATTTT.

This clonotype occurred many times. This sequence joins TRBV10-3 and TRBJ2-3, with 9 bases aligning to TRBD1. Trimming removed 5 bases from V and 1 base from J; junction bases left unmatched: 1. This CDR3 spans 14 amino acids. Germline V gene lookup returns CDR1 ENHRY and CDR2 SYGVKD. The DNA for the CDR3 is TGTGCCATCAGTACAGGGGGCGGCACAGATACGCAGTATTTT. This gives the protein CAISTGGGTDTQYF.

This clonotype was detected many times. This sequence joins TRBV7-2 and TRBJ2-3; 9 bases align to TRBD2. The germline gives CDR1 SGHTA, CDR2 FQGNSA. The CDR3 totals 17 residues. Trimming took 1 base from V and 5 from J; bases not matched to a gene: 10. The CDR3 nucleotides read TGTGCCAGCAGCTTAGGAGCCCAGCGGGGGGCCGGAGATACGCAGTATTTT. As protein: CASSLGAQRGAGDTQYF.

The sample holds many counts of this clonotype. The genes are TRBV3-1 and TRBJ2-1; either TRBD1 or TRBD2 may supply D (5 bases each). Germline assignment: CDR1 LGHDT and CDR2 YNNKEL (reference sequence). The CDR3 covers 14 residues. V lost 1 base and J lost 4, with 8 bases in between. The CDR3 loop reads CASSQVRGYNEQFF. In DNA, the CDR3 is TGTGCCAGCAGCCAAGTGAGGGGTTACAATGAGCAGTTCTTC.

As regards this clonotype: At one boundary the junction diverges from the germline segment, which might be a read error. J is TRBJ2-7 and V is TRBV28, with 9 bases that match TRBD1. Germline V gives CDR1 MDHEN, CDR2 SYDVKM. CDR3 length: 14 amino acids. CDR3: CASRLGQGIYDQYF. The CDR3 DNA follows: TGTGCCAGCAGACTGGGACAGGGAATTTACGACCAGTACTTC.

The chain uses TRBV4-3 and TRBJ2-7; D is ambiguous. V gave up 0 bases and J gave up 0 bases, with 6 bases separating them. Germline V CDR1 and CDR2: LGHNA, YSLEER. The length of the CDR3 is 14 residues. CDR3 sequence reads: CASSQDMGSYEQYF. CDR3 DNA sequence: TGCGCCAGCAGCCAAGACATGGGCTCCTACGAGCAGTACTTC.

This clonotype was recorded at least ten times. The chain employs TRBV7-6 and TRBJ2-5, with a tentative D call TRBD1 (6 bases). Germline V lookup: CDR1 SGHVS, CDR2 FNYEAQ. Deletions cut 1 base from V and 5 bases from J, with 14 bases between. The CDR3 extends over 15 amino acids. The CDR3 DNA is TGTGCCAGCAGCTTAGACAACAGGGCAGCGGAGACCCAGTACTTC. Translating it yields CASSLDNRAAETQYF.

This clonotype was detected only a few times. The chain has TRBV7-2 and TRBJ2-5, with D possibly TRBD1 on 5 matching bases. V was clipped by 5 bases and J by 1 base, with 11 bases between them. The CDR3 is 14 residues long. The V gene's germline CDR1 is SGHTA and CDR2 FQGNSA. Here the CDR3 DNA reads TGTGCCAGCAGCAACGACAGATTCCAAGAGACCCAGTACTTC. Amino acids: CASSNDRFQETQYF. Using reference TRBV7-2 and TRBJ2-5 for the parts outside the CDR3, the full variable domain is GAGVSQSPSNKVTEKGKDVELRCDPISGHTALYWYRQSLGQGLEFLIYFQGNSAPDKSGLPSDRFSAERTGGSVSTLTIQRTQQEDSAVYLCASSNDRFQETQYFGPGTRLLVL.

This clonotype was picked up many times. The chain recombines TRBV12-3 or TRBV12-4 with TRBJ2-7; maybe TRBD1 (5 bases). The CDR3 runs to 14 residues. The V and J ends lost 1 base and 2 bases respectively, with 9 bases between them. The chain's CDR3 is CASSLGTYPYEQYF. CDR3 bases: TGTGCCAGCAGTTTAGGGACATACCCCTACGAGCAGTACTTC.

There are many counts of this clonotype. The CDR3 DNA follows: TGTGCCAGCAGCTCATTATTGGGGGCGGCCGGGGAGCTGTTTTTT. Amino acid sequence: CASSSLLGAAGELFF. V and J are TRBV12-3 or TRBV12-4 and TRBJ2-2; D perhaps matches TRBD1 (6 bases). This CDR3 has 15 amino acids. Deletions cut 6 bases from V and 6 bases from J, with 17 bases between.

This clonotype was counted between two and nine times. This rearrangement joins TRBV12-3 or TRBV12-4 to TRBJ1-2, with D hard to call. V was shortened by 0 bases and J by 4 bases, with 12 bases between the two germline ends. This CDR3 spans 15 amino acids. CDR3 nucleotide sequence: TGTGCCAGCAGTTTAGCCGAAACGGGCGGCTATGGCTACACCTTC. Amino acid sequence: CASSLAETGGYGYTF.